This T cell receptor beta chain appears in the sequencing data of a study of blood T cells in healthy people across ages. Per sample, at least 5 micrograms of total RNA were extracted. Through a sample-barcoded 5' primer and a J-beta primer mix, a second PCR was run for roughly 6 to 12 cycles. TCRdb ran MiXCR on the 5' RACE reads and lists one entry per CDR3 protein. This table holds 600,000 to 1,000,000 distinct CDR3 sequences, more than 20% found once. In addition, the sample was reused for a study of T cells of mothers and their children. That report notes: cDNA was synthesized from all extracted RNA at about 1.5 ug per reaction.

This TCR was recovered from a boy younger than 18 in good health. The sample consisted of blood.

The CDR3 sequence is CSPGGGQNEQFF. The CDR3 region has the DNA TGCAGCCCGGGTGGAGGCCAGAATGAGCAGTTCTTC. V usage is TRBV20-1 and J usage is TRBJ2-1, with D possibly TRBD2 on 5 matching bases. Germline V gene data show CDR1 as DFQATT and CDR2 as SNEGSKA (reference sequence). This CDR3 is 12 amino acids long.